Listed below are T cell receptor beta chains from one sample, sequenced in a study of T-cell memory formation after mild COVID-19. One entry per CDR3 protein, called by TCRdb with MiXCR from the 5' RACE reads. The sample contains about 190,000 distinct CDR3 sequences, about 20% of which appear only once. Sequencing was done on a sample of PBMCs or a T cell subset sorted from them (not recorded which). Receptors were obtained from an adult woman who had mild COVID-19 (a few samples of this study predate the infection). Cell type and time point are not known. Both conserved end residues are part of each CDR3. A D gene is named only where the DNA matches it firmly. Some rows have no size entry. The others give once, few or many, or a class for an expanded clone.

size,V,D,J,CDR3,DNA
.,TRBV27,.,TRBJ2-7,CASSLSPDPRGYEQYF,TGTGCCAGCAGTCTATCACCTGACCCCCGGGGCTACGAGCAGTACTTC
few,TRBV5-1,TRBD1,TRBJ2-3,CASSIDRGLDTQYF,TGCGCCAGCAGCATCGACAGGGGTTTAGATACGCAGTATTTT
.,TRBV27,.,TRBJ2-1,CASSLSQYNEQFF,TGTGCCAGCAGTTTATCCCAGTACAATGAGCAGTTCTTC
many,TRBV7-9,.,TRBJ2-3,CASSFPGKVDFGTDTQYF,TGTGCCAGCAGCTTTCCAGGGAAAGTCGATTTCGGCACAGATACGCAGTATTTT
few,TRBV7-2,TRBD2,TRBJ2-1,CASSPGVAGDGQFF,TGTGCCAGCAGTCCGGGGGTAGCGGGAGATGGGCAGTTCTTC
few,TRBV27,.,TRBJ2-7,CASSPLSSYEQYF,TGTGCCAGCAGTCCACTTAGCTCCTACGAGCAGTACTTC
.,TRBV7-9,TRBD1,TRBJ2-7,CASSLGQGFAEQYF,TGTGCCAGCAGCCTTGGACAGGGCTTCGCCGAGCAGTACTTC
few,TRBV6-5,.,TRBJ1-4,CASSYSYDGGVNEKLFF,TGTGCCAGCAGTTACTCTTACGACGGGGGCGTTAATGAAAAACTGTTTTTT
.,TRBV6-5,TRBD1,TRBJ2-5,CASSFWTGETQYF,TGTGCCAGCAGTTTTTGGACAGGGGAGACCCAGTACTTC
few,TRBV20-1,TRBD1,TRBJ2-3,CSARPAGTESTDTQYF,TGCAGTGCTAGACCGGCCGGGACAGAGAGCACAGATACGCAGTATTTT
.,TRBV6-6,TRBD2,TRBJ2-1,CASSYPGTSNEQFF,TGTGCCAGCAGTTACCCTGGGACTAGCAATGAGCAGTTCTTC
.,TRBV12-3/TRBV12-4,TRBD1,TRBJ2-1,CASSPDRGTYNEQFF,TGTGCCAGCAGTCCGGACAGGGGAACCTACAATGAGCAGTTCTTC
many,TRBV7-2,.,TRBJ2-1,CASSLRGRLVFDYNEQFF,TGTGCCAGCAGCTTAAGGGGGAGACTAGTTTTTGACTACAATGAGCAGTTCTTC
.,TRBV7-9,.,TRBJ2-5,CASSLDSLQETQYF,TGTGCCAGCAGCTTAGACAGTCTCCAAGAGACCCAGTACTTC
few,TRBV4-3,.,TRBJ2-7,CASSQEAGHTYEQYF,TGCGCCAGCAGCCAAGAAGCAGGACATACCTACGAGCAGTACTTC
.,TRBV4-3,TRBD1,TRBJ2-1,CASSPEQGADEQFF,TGCGCCAGCAGCCCCGAACAGGGGGCGGATGAGCAGTTCTTC
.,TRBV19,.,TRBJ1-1,CASSMGRATMNTEAFF,TGTGCCAGTAGTATGGGGAGAGCCACCATGAACACTGAAGCTTTCTTT
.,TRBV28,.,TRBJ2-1,CDSNLPGMSSYNEQFF,TGTGACAGCAACCTTCCGGGTATGAGCTCCTACAATGAGCAGTTCTTC
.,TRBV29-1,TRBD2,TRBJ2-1,CSVGTSGPGGSSEQFF,TGCAGCGTTGGGACTAGCGGACCAGGGGGGTCTAGTGAGCAGTTCTTC
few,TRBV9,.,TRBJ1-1,CASSVDRNTEAFF,TGTGCCAGCAGCGTAGATAGAAACACTGAAGCTTTCTTT
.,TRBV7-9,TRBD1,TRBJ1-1,CAGQTGGTEAFF,TGTGCCGGCCAGACAGGGGGCACTGAAGCTTTCTTT
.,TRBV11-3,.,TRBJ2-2,CASSPRGASTGELFF,TGTGCCAGCAGCCCTAGAGGGGCAAGCACCGGGGAGCTGTTTTTT
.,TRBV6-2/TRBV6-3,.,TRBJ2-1,CASSLDERGEQFF,TGTGCCAGCAGTCTAGATGAGCGCGGTGAGCAGTTCTTC
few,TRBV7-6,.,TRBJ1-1,CASSLGMGSPEAFF,TGTGCCAGCAGCTTAGGAATGGGTAGTCCTGAAGCTTTCTTT
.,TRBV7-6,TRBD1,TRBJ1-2,CASGTLGQGTGGYTF,TGTGCCAGCGGGACCCTCGGACAGGGGACGGGAGGCTACACCTTC
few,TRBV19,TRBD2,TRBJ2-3,CASSGGLAGYGGTDTQYF,TGTGCCAGTAGTGGAGGACTAGCGGGGTATGGTGGCACAGATACGCAGTATTTT
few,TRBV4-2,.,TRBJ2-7,CASSQEGSASYEQYF,TGTGCCAGCAGCCAAGAGGGAAGCGCGAGTTACGAGCAGTACTTC
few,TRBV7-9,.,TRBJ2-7,CASSLETDPYEQYF,TGTGCCAGCAGCTTAGAAACAGACCCCTACGAGCAGTACTTC
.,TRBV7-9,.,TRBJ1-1,CASSRIGVPEAFF,TGTGCCAGCAGCCGGATCGGGGTACCTGAAGCTTTCTTT
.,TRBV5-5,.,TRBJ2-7,CASSSGNRAYEQYF,TGTGCCAGCAGCTCGGGCAACAGGGCCTACGAGCAGTACTTC
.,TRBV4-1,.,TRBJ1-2,CASSASYWDGYTF,TGCGCCAGCAGTGCAAGTTACTGGGATGGCTACACCTTC
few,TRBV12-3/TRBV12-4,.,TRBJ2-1,CASSFTGTRNEQFF,TGTGCCAGCAGCTTTACCGGGACAAGGAATGAGCAGTTCTTC
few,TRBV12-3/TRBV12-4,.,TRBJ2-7,CASTLTPHSAPSYEQYF,TGTGCCAGCACCTTAACCCCTCACTCGGCACCCTCCTACGAGCAGTACTTC
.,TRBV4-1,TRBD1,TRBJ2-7,CASSQGRDRAYEQYF,TGCGCCAGCAGCCAAGGCCGGGACAGGGCCTACGAGCAGTACTTC
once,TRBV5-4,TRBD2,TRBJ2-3,CASSFGTSAYTQYF,TGTGCCAGCAGCTTCGGGACTAGCGCCTATACGCAGTATTTT
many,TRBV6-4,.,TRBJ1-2,CASSEGQEGYGYTF,TGTGCCAGCAGTGAAGGGCAGGAAGGATATGGCTACACCTTC
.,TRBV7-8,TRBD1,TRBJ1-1,CASSSGQGLMNTEAFF,TGTGCCAGCAGCTCCGGACAGGGCCTCATGAACACTGAAGCTTTCTTT
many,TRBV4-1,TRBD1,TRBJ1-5,CASSPNAVRGDQPQHF,TGCGCCAGCAGCCCCAATGCGGTCAGGGGGGATCAGCCCCAGCATTTT
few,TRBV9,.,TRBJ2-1,CASSSSDGNEQFF,TGTGCCAGCAGCTCCTCAGACGGCAATGAGCAGTTCTTC
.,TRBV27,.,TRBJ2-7,CASSFSRKGYEQYF,TGTGCCAGCAGTTTCTCCCGGAAGGGGTACGAGCAGTACTTC
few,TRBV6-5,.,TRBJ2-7,CASSYEQGPYEQYF,TGTGCCAGCAGTTACGAACAGGGTCCCTACGAGCAGTACTTC
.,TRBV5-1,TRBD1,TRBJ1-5,CASRYRDRPQPQHF,TGCGCCAGCAGATACCGGGACAGACCTCAGCCCCAGCATTTT
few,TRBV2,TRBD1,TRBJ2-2,CASSELGQGTTGELFF,TGTGCCAGCAGTGAATTGGGACAGGGGACCACCGGGGAGCTGTTTTTT
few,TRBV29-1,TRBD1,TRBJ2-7,CSVEGLGTGSYEQYF,TGCAGCGTTGAGGGATTGGGGACAGGCTCCTACGAGCAGTACTTC
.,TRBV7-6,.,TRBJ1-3,CASSQDGSLVNTIYF,TGTGCCAGCAGCCAGGACGGTTCTCTGGTAAACACCATATATTTT
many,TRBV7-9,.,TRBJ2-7,CASSLGASYEQYF,TGTGCCAGCAGCTTAGGGGCCTCCTACGAGCAGTACTTC
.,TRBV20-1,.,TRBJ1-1,CSAIGPTNTEAFF,TGCAGTGCAATTGGACCGACGAACACTGAAGCTTTCTTT
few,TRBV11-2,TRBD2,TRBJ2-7,CASSPGGQRGYF,TGTGCCAGCAGCCCGGGCGGCCAGCGGGGGTACTTC